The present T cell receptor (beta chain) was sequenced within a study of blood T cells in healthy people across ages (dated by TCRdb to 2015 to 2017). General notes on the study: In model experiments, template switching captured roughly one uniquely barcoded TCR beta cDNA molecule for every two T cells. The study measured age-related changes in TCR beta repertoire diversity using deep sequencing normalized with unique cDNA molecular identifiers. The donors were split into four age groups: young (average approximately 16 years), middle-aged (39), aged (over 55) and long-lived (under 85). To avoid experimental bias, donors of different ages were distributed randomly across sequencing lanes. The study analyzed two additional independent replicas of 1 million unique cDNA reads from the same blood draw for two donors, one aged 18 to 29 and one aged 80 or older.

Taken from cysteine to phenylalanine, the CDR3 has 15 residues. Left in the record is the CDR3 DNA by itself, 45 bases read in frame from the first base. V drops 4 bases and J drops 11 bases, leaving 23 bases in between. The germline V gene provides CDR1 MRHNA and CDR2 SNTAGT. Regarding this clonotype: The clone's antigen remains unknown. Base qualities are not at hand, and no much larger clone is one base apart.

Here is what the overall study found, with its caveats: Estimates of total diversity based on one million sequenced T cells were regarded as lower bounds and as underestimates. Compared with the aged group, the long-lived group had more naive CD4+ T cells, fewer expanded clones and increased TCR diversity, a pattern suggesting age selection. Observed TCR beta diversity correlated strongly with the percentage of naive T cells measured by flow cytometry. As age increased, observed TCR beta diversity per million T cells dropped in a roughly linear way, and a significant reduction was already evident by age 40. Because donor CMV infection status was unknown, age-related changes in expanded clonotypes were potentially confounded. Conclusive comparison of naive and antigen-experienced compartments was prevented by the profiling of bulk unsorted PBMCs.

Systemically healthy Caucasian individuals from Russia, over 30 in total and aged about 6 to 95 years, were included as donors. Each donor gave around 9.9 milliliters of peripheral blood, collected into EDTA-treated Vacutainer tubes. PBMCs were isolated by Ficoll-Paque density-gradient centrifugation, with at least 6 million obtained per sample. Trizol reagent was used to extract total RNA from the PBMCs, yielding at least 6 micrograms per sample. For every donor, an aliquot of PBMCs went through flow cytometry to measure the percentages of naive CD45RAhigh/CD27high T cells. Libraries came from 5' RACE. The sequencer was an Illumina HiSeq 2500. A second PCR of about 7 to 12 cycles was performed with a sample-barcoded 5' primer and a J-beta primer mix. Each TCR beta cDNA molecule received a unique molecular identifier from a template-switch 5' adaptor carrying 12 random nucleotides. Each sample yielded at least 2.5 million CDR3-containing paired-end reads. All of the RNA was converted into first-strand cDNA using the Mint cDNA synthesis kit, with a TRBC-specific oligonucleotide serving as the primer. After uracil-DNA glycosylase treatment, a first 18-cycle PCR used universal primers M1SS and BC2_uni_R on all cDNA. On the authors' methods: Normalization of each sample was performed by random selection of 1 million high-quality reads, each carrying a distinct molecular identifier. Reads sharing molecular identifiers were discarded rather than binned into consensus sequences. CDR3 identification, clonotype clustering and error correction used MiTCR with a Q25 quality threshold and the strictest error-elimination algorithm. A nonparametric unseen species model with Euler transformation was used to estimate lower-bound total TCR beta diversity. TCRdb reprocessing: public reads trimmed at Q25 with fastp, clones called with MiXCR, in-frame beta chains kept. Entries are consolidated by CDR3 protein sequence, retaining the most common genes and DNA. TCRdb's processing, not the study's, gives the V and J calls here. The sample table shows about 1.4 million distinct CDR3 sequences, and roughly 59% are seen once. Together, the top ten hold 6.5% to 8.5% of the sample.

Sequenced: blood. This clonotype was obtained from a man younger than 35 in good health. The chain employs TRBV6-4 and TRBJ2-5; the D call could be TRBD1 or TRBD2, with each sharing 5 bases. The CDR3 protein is CASSVDVEGNNGQYF. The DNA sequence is TGTGCCAGCAGTGTTGATGTAGAGGGGAACAATGGGCAGTACTTC.